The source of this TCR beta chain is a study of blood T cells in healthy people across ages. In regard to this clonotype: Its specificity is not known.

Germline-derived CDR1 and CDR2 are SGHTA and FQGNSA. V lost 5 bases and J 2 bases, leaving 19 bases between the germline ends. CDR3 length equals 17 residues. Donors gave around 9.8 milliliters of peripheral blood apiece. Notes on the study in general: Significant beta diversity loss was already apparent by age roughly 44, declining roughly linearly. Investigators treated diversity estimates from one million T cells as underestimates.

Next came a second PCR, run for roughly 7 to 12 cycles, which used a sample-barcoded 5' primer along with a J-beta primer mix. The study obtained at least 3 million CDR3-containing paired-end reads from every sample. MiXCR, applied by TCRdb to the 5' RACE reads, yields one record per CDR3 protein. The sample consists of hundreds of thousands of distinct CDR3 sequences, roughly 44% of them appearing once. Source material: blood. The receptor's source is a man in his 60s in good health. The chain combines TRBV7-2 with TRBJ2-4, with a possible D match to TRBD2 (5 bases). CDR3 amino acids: CASSPDDRQRSKNIQYF. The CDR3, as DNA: TGTGCCAGCAGCCCAGACGATCGCCAGCGGTCCAAAAACATTCAGTACTTC.